Each of the 23 T cell receptor beta chains below was sequenced from the same sample in a study of T cells in Graves' hyperthyroidism and ophthalmopathy. Amplification yielded TCR beta CDR3 regions, with RNA transcripts as the source. The TCR CDR3 was amplified in a first-round RT-PCR using the HTBI primer set. Each CDR3 protein is one row after TCRdb ran MiXCR on the multiplex PCR reads. The table lists 300,000 to 450,000 distinct CDR3 sequences, around 13% of them singletons. Material: blood. The receptors shown here come from an older woman with Graves' hyperthyroidism.

This clonotype was detected many times. This chain uses TRBV6-2 or TRBV6-3 with TRBJ1-5; D remains unclear. Trimming cost V 2 bases and J 7 bases, with 12 bases left between them. Per germline, CDR1 MNHEY and CDR2 SVGEGT. This CDR3 region has 14 residues. CDR3 sequence: CASSYPGIEQPQHF. The DNA for the CDR3 is TGTGCCAGCAGTTACCCTGGGATCGAACAGCCCCAGCATTTT.

Many counts were recorded for this clonotype. This chain joins TRBV7-3 and TRBJ2-2; 10 bases line up with TRBD1. CDR3 length: 15 residues. Trimming at V came to 5 bases and at J to 6 bases, leaving 6 bases not matched to a gene. Germline V gene sequence: CDR1 SGHTA, CDR2 FQGTGA. CDR3 sequence reads: CASSPDRGRAGELFF. As DNA, the CDR3 is TGTGCCAGCAGCCCAGACAGGGGGCGAGCCGGGGAGCTGTTTTTT.

This clonotype appeared many times. The chain uses TRBV27 and TRBJ2-1; no clear D. With 6 bases removed from V and 9 bases from J, the gap between germline ends came to 15 bases. CDR3 size: 13 residues. The germline CDR1 and CDR2 sequences are MNHEY and SMNVEV (reference sequence). DNA for the CDR3: TGTGCCAGCAGCCCCGCATTATTGGGTGAGCAGTTCTTC. Its protein is CASSPALLGEQFF.

This clonotype was detected ten times or more. This chain joins TRBV30 and TRBJ2-5; weak D call: TRBD1 (5 bases). CDR1 GTSNPN and CDR2 SVGIG come from the germline V gene (reference sequence). V lost 1 base and J lost 7, with 10 bases in between. The CDR3 is 12 amino acids. The CDR3 loop reads CAWSGGGGTQYF. CDR3 bases: TGTGCCTGGAGTGGGGGCGGCGGGACCCAGTACTTC.

As concerns this clonotype: Given a much more abundant clone one base away, this may be a read error. The rearrangement joins TRBV18 to TRBJ1-4; 8 bases match TRBD1. The V gene's germline CDR1 is KGHSH and CDR2 LQKENI. The CDR3 totals 13 residues. Here the CDR3 reads CATSPRDREKLFF. The CDR3 nucleotides are TGTGCCACCTCACCGAGGGACAGGGAAAAACTGTTTTTT.

The CDR3 loop is CAISESTSGMDTQYF. In nucleotides, the CDR3 is TGTGCCATCAGTGAGTCCACTAGCGGGATGGATACGCAGTATTTT. The gene calls are TRBV10-3 and TRBJ2-3, with 10 bases identical to TRBD2. This CDR3 spans 15 amino acids. The ends lost 0 bases at V and 6 bases at J; junction bases unmatched: 3. The germline V gene has CDR1 ENHRY and CDR2 SYGVKD.

This clonotype appeared many times. The V gene is TRBV20-1, the J gene TRBJ2-7, with D uncertain. This CDR3 is 13 amino acids long. The V end was cut by 2 bases, the J end by 2 bases, with 10 bases between. Germline lookup yields CDR1 DFQATT and CDR2 SNEGSKA (reference sequence). CDR3 amino acids: CSARPDETYEQYF. CDR3 nucleotide sequence: TGCAGTGCTAGACCAGATGAGACCTACGAGCAGTACTTC.

This clonotype was seen repeatedly, ten times or more. The chain joins TRBV2 to TRBJ1-2; perhaps TRBD1 as D (5 bases). The CDR3 loop spans 14 amino acids. Trimming took 6 bases from V and 4 from J, leaving 15 bases between them. Germline CDR1 SNHLY, CDR2 FYNNEI. CDR3 protein: CASREMRGLYGYTF. Here the CDR3 DNA reads TGTGCCAGCAGAGAGATGCGGGGCCTCTATGGCTACACCTTC.

This clonotype was detected a few times. In DNA, the CDR3 is TGTGCCACCAGTGACCCTCCCGGGGATGAGCAGTTCTTC. Translated: CATSDPPGDEQFF. The J gene is TRBJ2-1, the V gene TRBV24-1, with D possibly matching TRBD2 (5 bases). The V gene lost 4 bases and the J gene lost 8 bases, with 11 bases spanning the gap. Germline V lookup: CDR1 KGHDR, CDR2 SFDVKD. There are 13 residues in the CDR3.

In its sample, this clonotype was seen many times. The gene calls are TRBV12-3 or TRBV12-4 and TRBJ1-2; D is undetermined. V was clipped by 3 bases and J by 0 bases, with 8 bases between them. The length of the CDR3 is 14 residues. CDR3 bases: TGTGCCAGCAGTTTTTACAACGCTAACTATGGCTACACCTTC. Translated, it gives CASSFYNANYGYTF.

This clonotype was observed a few times. The chain links TRBV14 to TRBJ1-1; no definite D call. This CDR3 spans 14 amino acids. Per the germline V gene, CDR1 is SGHDN and CDR2 is FVKESK. The germline V and J ends were trimmed by 1 base and 1 base, with 7 bases remaining between them. Here the CDR3 reads CASSQVRWNTEAFF. Written as DNA, the CDR3 is TGTGCCAGCAGCCAAGTTAGGTGGAACACTGAAGCTTTCTTT.

This clonotype was seen a handful of times. The V and J genes are TRBV20-1 and TRBJ2-7, with D tentatively TRBD1 or TRBD2 (5 bases each). The CDR3 length is 14 residues. The germline CDR1 and CDR2 sequences are DFQATT and SNEGSKA (reference sequence). Trimming took 6 bases from V and 0 from J, leaving 15 bases between them. DNA of the CDR3: TGCAGTGCCCTTAATGGGGGTACCTCCTACGAGCAGTACTTC. Translating it yields CSALNGGTSYEQYF.

This clonotype was found many times. The V and J genes are TRBV11-2 and TRBJ2-1, with a possible D match to TRBD1 (6 bases). Germline V gene data show CDR1 as SGHAT and CDR2 as FQNNGV. CDR3 size: 15 residues. V was pared by 4 bases and J by 3 bases, with 13 bases between. CDR3 coding DNA: TGTGCCAGCAGCTCACCCGTAGGGGGCTACAATGAGCAGTTCTTC. Amino acid sequence: CASSSPVGGYNEQFF. Variable domain in full (rest from reference TRBV11-2 and TRBJ2-1): EAGVAQSPRYKIIEKRQSVAFWCNPISGHATLYWYQQILGQGPKLLIQFQNNGVVDDSQLPKDRFSAERLKGVDSTLKIQPAKLEDSAVYLCASSSPVGGYNEQFFGPGTRLTVL.

This clonotype showed up many times. This sequence joins TRBV2 and TRBJ2-3; 11 bases are a match to TRBD2. The germline gives CDR1 SNHLY, CDR2 FYNNEI. J gave up 5 bases and V 7 bases, and 2 bases lay outside the gene matches. The CDR3 sequence is 13 residues long. In nucleotides, the CDR3 is TGTGCCAGCATACTAGCGGGAGAAGATACGCAGTATTTT. Residues: CASILAGEDTQYF.

This clonotype has ten or more counts. The chain combines TRBV27 with TRBJ2-1, with 12 bases identical to TRBD2. The trim removed 2 bases at V and 11 bases at J, leaving 10 bases unmatched. Per the germline V gene, CDR1 is MNHEY and CDR2 is SMNVEV (reference sequence). The CDR3 runs 16 residues. The CDR3 protein is CASSLVLGLAGDQQFF. As DNA, the CDR3 is TGTGCCAGCAGTTTAGTATTGGGACTAGCGGGCGACCAGCAGTTCTTC.

This clonotype was detected ten times or more. The chain couples TRBV20-1 to TRBJ2-7, with unresolved D. Germline values: CDR1 DFQATT, CDR2 SNEGSKA (reference sequence). The V end was cut by 3 bases, the J end by 2 bases, with 11 bases between. There are 13 residues in the CDR3. The CDR3 bases are TGCAGTGCTAGCAGGAATTCCCCCTACGAGCAGTACTTC. Its translation is CSASRNSPYEQYF.

This clonotype was found many times. This chain links TRBV3-1 with TRBJ1-6, with D unresolved. Trimming took off 0 bases at V and 6 bases at J, with 6 bases between the two ends. CDR1 is LGHDT and CDR2 is YNNKEL in the germline V gene (reference sequence). The CDR3 covers 14 residues. CDR3 sequence (DNA): TGTGCCAGCAGCCAAGAATTGGCTAATTCACCCCTCCACTTT. This encodes CASSQELANSPLHF.

Ten or more counts support this clonotype. The CDR3 nucleotides are TGTGCCAGCAGTTACGGACTAGCGGGAGCTGACGAGCAGTACTTC. This codes for CASSYGLAGADEQYF. The J gene is TRBJ2-7, the V gene TRBV6-5; TRBD2 matches at 13 bases. The CDR3 covers 15 residues. V lost 2 bases to trimming and J lost 5 bases; unmatched junction nucleotides: 3. CDR1 is MNHEY, CDR2 SVGAGI, per germline.

This clonotype was recorded at least ten times. The chain joins TRBV12-3 or TRBV12-4 to TRBJ1-1, with 7 bases matching TRBD1. The ends lost 6 bases at V and 4 bases at J; junction bases unmatched: 8. The CDR3 runs 14 residues. CDR3 coding DNA: TGTGCCAGCAGCCTACAGGGGTTGGGCACTGAAGCTTTCTTT. Its translation is CASSLQGLGTEAFF.

The chain joins TRBV5-4 to TRBJ2-7, with D possibly TRBD2 on 5 matching bases. The CDR3 covers 17 residues. V was trimmed by 0 bases and J by 0 bases, leaving 16 bases between them. The V gene's germline CDR1 is SGHNT and CDR2 YYREEE (reference sequence). DNA of the CDR3: TGTGCCAGCAGCTTGGCCATCCTAGCAGAGAGCTCCTACGAGCAGTACTTC. The encoded protein is CASSLAILAESSYEQYF. Full variable domain (outside the CDR3, taken from reference TRBV5-4 and TRBJ2-7): ETGVTQSPTHLIKTRGQQVTLRCSSQSGHNTVSWYQQALGQGPQFIFQYYREEENGRGNFPPRFSGLQFPNYSSELNVNALELDDSALYLCASSLAILAESSYEQYFGPGTRLTVT.

Many counts were recorded for this clonotype. V usage is TRBV6-1 and J usage is TRBJ1-3, with 7 bases that match TRBD1. The CDR3 spans 15 residues. V was pared by 7 bases and J by 4 bases, with 10 bases of the junction left unmatched. Germline values: CDR1 MNHNS, CDR2 SASEGT. CDR3 bases: TGTGCCAGCAAACTTAACCGGGACAGAGGAAACACCATATATTTT. This gives the protein CASKLNRDRGNTIYF.

This clonotype was counted a few times. This rearrangement joins TRBV7-9 to TRBJ2-6, with a possible D match to TRBD2 (6 bases). The CDR3 has 18 amino acids. Trimming took off 6 bases at V and 0 bases at J, with 18 bases between the two ends. Germline V CDR1 and CDR2: SEHNR, FQNEAQ (reference sequence). The CDR3 DNA sequence: TGTGCCAGCAGTTTACCGGGACGGGGGTCCTCTGGGGCCAACGTCCTGACTTTC. Protein product: CASSLPGRGSSGANVLTF.

Many counts were recorded for this clonotype. The V and J genes are TRBV5-1 and TRBJ2-2; D is uncertain. This CDR3 has 13 residues. Germline CDR1 reads SGHRS; CDR2 reads YFSETQ. V lost 5 bases and J 4 bases, leaving 9 bases between the germline ends. The DNA of the CDR3 is TGCGCCAGCAGTCCTATCACCACCGGGGAGCTGTTTTTT. It is translated as CASSPITTGELFF.